One T cell receptor (beta chain) is described in this entry. The antigen is undetermined. The sample originates from a study of cytomegalovirus exposure and HLA in healthy donors. Study-level results: A few of the chains that were CMV-associated were confirmed in vitro to be specific for CMV antigens. The authors later linked a missense DCLRE1C variant to TCR beta V- and J-gene trimming.

The CDR3 covers 16 residues. V lost 3 bases to trimming and J lost 7 bases; unmatched junction nucleotides: 8. The germline V gene encodes CDR1 SGHNT and CDR2 YYREEE (reference sequence). The PCR contained 60 Vbeta and 13 Jbeta primers. Sequenced by immunoSEQ multiplex PCR; TCRdb stores in-frame clones only, minus some. Here the sample spans fewer than 25,000 clones, approximately 80% being singletons. The sequence was obtained from a human donor in good health. V is TRBV5-4 and J is TRBJ1-6; TRBD1 agrees at 9 bases. The specimen was PBMCs. In DNA, the CDR3 is TGTGCCAGCAGCTCGGACAGGGGTTTATTCAATTCACCCCTCCACTTT. Protein product: CASSSDRGLFNSPLHF.